This TCR beta chain was identified during a study of blood T cell repertoires in COVID-19. Study-wide context: T cells, B-cell-depleted T cells, or PBMCs provided the cDNA or gDNA that served as material.

Per germline, CDR1 SEHNR and CDR2 FQNEAQ (reference sequence). V shed 4 bases, J shed 7 bases, and the junction held 5 bases outside the gene matches. The length of the CDR3 is 15 residues. Per the original methods: How many nucleated cells were present was estimated from reference gene primer amplification. Profiling relied on immunoSEQ multiplex PCR, and the TCRdb table lists in-frame clones only, not all of them. The V and J calls and clone size come from that table; D and trimming were worked out from the DNA. The data contain approximately 60,000 clones, more than 60% of them seen just once; the ten biggest clones take up about 20%.

V gene TRBV7-9 combines with J gene TRBJ1-6; 9 nucleotides align to TRBD1. This receptor was obtained from a woman aged 80 or older with active or convalescent COVID-19. Sequenced input: peripheral blood. As DNA, the CDR3 is TGTGCCAGCAGCTCCCTGACAGGGGGGAATTCACCCCTCCACTTT. Translation gives CASSSLTGGNSPLHF.